Presented here are 26 T cell receptor beta chains from one specimen sequenced in a study of T-cell memory formation after mild COVID-19. Each CDR3 protein is one row after TCRdb ran MiXCR on the 5' RACE reads. The sample shows about 430,000 distinct CDR3 sequences, approximately 19% of them seen only once. Sequencing was carried out using PBMCs or a T cell subset sorted from them (not recorded which). The receptors come from a man aged 18 to 35 who had mild COVID-19 (a few samples of this study predate the infection). Cell type and time point are not known.

The chain links TRBV12-3 or TRBV12-4 to TRBJ2-7; possibly TRBD1 for D (5 bases). The CDR3 has 14 residues. V dropped 8 bases and J dropped 3 bases, with 17 bases sitting between them. The CDR3 protein is CASGLGRYGYEQYF. DNA for the CDR3: TGTGCCAGCGGGTTGGGGCGGTACGGCTACGAGCAGTACTTC.

This clonotype has at least ten counts. The rearrangement links TRBV4-3 to TRBJ1-4; a possible D gene is TRBD1 (5 bases). V was pared by 4 bases and J by 10 bases, with 22 bases between. CDR3 size: 16 residues. The germline V gene encodes CDR1 LGHNA and CDR2 YSLEER. CDR3 DNA: TGCGCCAGCAGCCCCTTGGTAGGGGCCGGCGCTGGAAAACTGTTTTTT. It encodes CASSPLVGAGAGKLFF.

This clonotype was recorded a few times. This chain uses TRBV12-5 with TRBJ2-5; D gene ambiguous. The CDR3 covers 16 residues. The germline V and J ends were trimmed by 0 bases and 9 bases, with 20 bases remaining between them. Germline CDR1 reads LGHNT; CDR2 reads FRNRAP. In DNA, the CDR3 is TGTGCTAGTGGTTTGGTACTGGCCGCCGAGGCGGTCGCCCAGTACTTC. Its protein product is CASGLVLAAEAVAQYF. Using reference TRBV12-5 and TRBJ2-5 for the parts outside the CDR3, the full variable domain is DARVTQTPRHKVTEMGQEVTMRCQPILGHNTVFWYRQTMMQGLELLAYFRNRAPLDDSGMPKDRFSAEMPDATLATLKIQPSEPRDSAVYFCASGLVLAAEAVAQYFGPGTRLLVL.

V gene TRBV7-8 combines with J gene TRBJ2-2, with D tentatively TRBD2 (7 bases). This CDR3 has 14 residues. The germline gives CDR1 SGHVS, CDR2 FQNEAQ. Trimming pared 2 bases from V and 6 bases from J, leaving 10 bases between. The CDR3 loop is CASSLRGGAGELFF. In nucleotides, the CDR3 is TGTGCCAGCAGCTTACGAGGGGGGGCCGGGGAGCTGTTTTTT.

The chain uses TRBV13 and TRBJ2-5; D gene unclear. Trimming left V 1 base short and J 5 bases short, with 11 bases between. The CDR3 is made up of 14 amino acids. Germline loops: CDR1 PRHDT, CDR2 FYEKMQ (reference sequence). The DNA for the CDR3 is TGTGCCAGCAGCTTAGCTCTACCTTCGGAGACCCAGTACTTC. Translating gives CASSLALPSETQYF.

This clonotype was counted a few times. V usage is TRBV5-1 and J usage is TRBJ1-1, with TRBD1 as a possible D gene (5 bases). V dropped 2 bases and J dropped 5 bases, with 16 bases sitting between them. CDR1 SGHRS and CDR2 YFSETQ come from the germline V gene. The CDR3 length is 15 residues. CDR3 sequence reads: CASSLDSNSWTEAFF. CDR3 DNA sequence: TGCGCCAGCAGCTTAGACAGCAACTCGTGGACTGAAGCTTTCTTT.

This clonotype was seen once. The chain uses TRBV7-6 and TRBJ2-5; D is uncertain. Looked up from germline, CDR1 is SGHVS and CDR2 is FNYEAQ. The CDR3 runs 16 residues. V dropped 1 base and J dropped 3 bases, with 15 bases sitting between them. The CDR3 region is CASSLEAGRMEETQYF. CDR3 nucleotides: TGTGCCAGCAGCTTAGAGGCAGGCAGGATGGAAGAGACCCAGTACTTC.

The chain joins TRBV12-3 or TRBV12-4 to TRBJ1-5; D possibly corresponds to TRBD1 (6 bases). The CDR3 runs to 14 residues. The V and J ends lost 5 bases and 4 bases respectively, with 12 bases between them. CDR3: CASSAGTLNQPQHF. CDR3 DNA sequence: TGTGCCAGCAGTGCCGGGACATTAAATCAGCCCCAGCATTTT.

Only a few counts were recorded for this clonotype. The chain combines TRBV28 with TRBJ2-1; no reliable D call. The CDR3 is made up of 13 amino acids. The ends were cut back, 3 bases at V and 5 bases at J, with 8 bases in the middle. CDR1 and CDR2 from the germline V gene are MDHEN and SYDVKM. For the CDR3, the DNA is TGTGCCAGCAGTTTCCGGGTTGACAATGAGCAGTTCTTC. Translated, it gives CASSFRVDNEQFF.

The chain employs TRBV27 and TRBJ2-2, with D unclear. Germline V CDR1 and CDR2: MNHEY, SMNVEV (reference sequence). Trimming shortened V by 6 bases and J by 5 bases, and 13 bases separated the two germline ends. This CDR3 comprises 14 residues. The DNA for the CDR3 is TGTGCCAGCAGCCTTACTCCGGCGACCGGGGAGCTGTTTTTT. Encoded protein: CASSLTPATGELFF.

The table lists this clonotype with a few counts. This rearrangement joins TRBV29-1 to TRBJ1-1; D unclear. Germline values: CDR1 SQVTM, CDR2 ANQGSEA. Trimming cost V 6 bases and J 7 bases, with 18 bases left between them. CDR3 size: 13 residues. In DNA form, the CDR3 reads TGCAGCGTCCCGACCTCAGGAACTCTTGAAGCTTTCTTT. It is translated as CSVPTSGTLEAFF.

The J gene is TRBJ2-1, the V gene TRBV5-1, with D possibly TRBD2 on 6 matching bases. The germline gives CDR1 SGHRS, CDR2 YFSETQ. CDR3 length equals 16 residues. Trimming removed 4 bases from V and 4 bases from J, with 18 bases in between. The CDR3 here is CASSISGEGLYNEQFF. The DNA for the CDR3 is TGCGCCAGCAGCATCTCGGGGGAAGGGCTATACAATGAGCAGTTCTTC.

V is TRBV7-2 and J is TRBJ1-6; D call uncertain. V lost 4 bases, J lost 9 bases, and 16 bases lay in between. CDR3 length equals 15 residues. The V gene's germline CDR1 is SGHTA and CDR2 FQGNSA. The CDR3 DNA follows: TGTGCCAGCAGCTCAGCGGCAGTCGGATCTTCACCCCTCCACTTT. Amino acids: CASSSAAVGSSPLHF.

This chain joins TRBV3-1 and TRBJ1-1, with a weak D call TRBD1 (6 bases). This CDR3 comprises 14 residues. Germline V CDR1 and CDR2: LGHDT, YNNKEL (reference sequence). Trimming took off 5 bases at V and 5 bases at J, with 15 bases between the two ends. CDR3 sequence reads: CASSGGGAATEAFF. The CDR3 bases are TGTGCCAGCAGCGGCGGGGGGGCCGCTACTGAAGCTTTCTTT.

The J gene is TRBJ2-2, the V gene TRBV7-9, with D unresolved. The CDR3 consists of 15 residues. The V end lost 3 bases, the J end lost 6 bases, and 14 bases lay between the germline ends. Per the germline V gene, CDR1 is SEHNR and CDR2 is FQNEAQ (reference sequence). CDR3 region: CASSLPGQLSGELFF. In nucleotides, the CDR3 is TGTGCCAGCAGCTTGCCGGGCCAGCTCTCCGGGGAGCTGTTTTTT.

The chain uses TRBV3-1 and TRBJ2-3; 10 nucleotides align to TRBD2. Trimming at V came to 0 bases and at J to 7 bases, leaving 10 bases not matched to a gene. The CDR3 has 17 amino acids. Germline CDR1 and CDR2: LGHDT and YNNKEL (reference sequence). The CDR3 region is CASSQDLGAGGKNTQYF. The CDR3 nucleotides read TGTGCCAGCAGCCAAGATCTCGGAGCGGGGGGGAAGAATACGCAGTATTTT.

This clonotype was seen more than once but under ten times. J is TRBJ2-1 and V is TRBV10-3, with TRBD2 matching over 14 bases. CDR3 length: 17 residues. V trimming: 0 bases; J trimming: 7 bases; junction bases outside the gene matches: 5. From germline, CDR1 is ENHRY and CDR2 SYGVKD. CDR3 nucleotides: TGTGCCATCAGTGAGTCAAAGACTAGCGGGGGGGATAATGAGCAGTTCTTC. Translated: CAISESKTSGGDNEQFF.

This clonotype showed up many times. This CDR3 reads CASSPSTGRTEAFF. In nucleotides, the CDR3 is TGCGCCAGCAGTCCCTCGACGGGGCGCACTGAAGCTTTCTTT. The V gene is TRBV5-1, the J gene TRBJ1-1, with a tentative D call TRBD1 (5 bases). This CDR3 comprises 14 residues. Germline values: CDR1 SGHRS, CDR2 YFSETQ. Trimming shortened V by 5 bases and J by 4 bases, and 15 bases separated the two germline ends.

CDR3 loop: CASTGRRGPRNTEAFF. CDR3 nucleotide sequence: TGTGCCAGCACTGGGAGGAGGGGCCCCAGGAACACTGAAGCTTTCTTT. The chain combines TRBV6-2 or TRBV6-3 with TRBJ1-1; D may be TRBD1 (5 bases). Germline V gene data show CDR1 as MNHEY and CDR2 as SVGEGT. The ends were cut back, 7 bases at V and 1 base at J, with 19 bases in the middle. This CDR3 has 16 amino acids.

This clonotype was picked up a small number of times. J is TRBJ2-1 and V is TRBV24-1; maybe TRBD2 (5 bases). The germline CDR1 and CDR2 sequences are KGHDR and SFDVKD. Trimming left V 4 bases short and J 2 bases short, with 11 bases between. CDR3 length: 15 residues. The CDR3 sequence is CATSDPLVAYNEQFF. CDR3 in DNA: TGTGCCACCAGTGACCCACTAGTAGCCTACAATGAGCAGTTCTTC.

At least ten counts were recorded for this clonotype. The genes are TRBV5-1 and TRBJ2-2; 7 nucleotides align to TRBD1. Germline values: CDR1 SGHRS, CDR2 YFSETQ. After removal of 5 bases from V and 3 bases from J, the junction contained 4 bases not matched to a gene. The CDR3 spans 14 residues. The CDR3: CASRPTGDTGELFF. The CDR3 coding sequence is TGCGCCAGCAGACCTACAGGGGACACCGGGGAGCTGTTTTTT. The full variable domain, its missing parts supplied by reference TRBV5-1 and TRBJ2-2, is KAGVTQTPRYLIKTRGQQVTLSCSPISGHRSVSWYQQTPGQGLQFLFEYFSETQRNKGNFPGRFSGRQFSNSRSEMNVSTLELGDSALYLCASRPTGDTGELFFGEGSRLTVL.

V gene TRBV2 combines with J gene TRBJ1-3; D gene unclear. This CDR3 spans 14 amino acids. CDR1 and CDR2 from the germline V gene are SNHLY and FYNNEI. Deletions cut 7 bases from V and 0 bases from J, with 10 bases between. CDR3 bases: TGTGCCAGCAAGCCGGGTTTCTCTGGAAACACCATATATTTT. It is translated as CASKPGFSGNTIYF.

This clonotype turned up a few times. The genes are TRBV4-2 and TRBJ2-7; TRBD1 aligns across 9 bases. The CDR3 loop spans 15 amino acids. V lost 5 bases, J lost 5 bases, and 10 bases stayed unmatched. Germline loops: CDR1 LGHNA, CDR2 YNFKEQ. For the CDR3, the DNA is TGTGCCAGCAGCGTCCTTTGGGACAGGGAGAACGAGCAGTACTTC. Protein sequence: CASSVLWDRENEQYF.

This clonotype was seen a handful of times. The rearrangement uses TRBV6-4 and TRBJ2-1; 8 nucleotides match TRBD2. Per germline, CDR1 MRHNA and CDR2 SNTAGT. This CDR3 region has 16 residues. Losses at the gene ends were 2 bases for V and 4 bases for J; bases not matched to a gene: 7. The CDR3: CASSDTRVAGYNEQFF. The DNA of the CDR3 is TGTGCCAGCAGTGACACACGAGTAGCGGGATACAATGAGCAGTTCTTC.

This clonotype was seen a handful of times. V and J are TRBV7-2 and TRBJ2-5, with 16 bases that match TRBD2. V trimming: 2 bases; J trimming: 5 bases; junction bases outside the gene matches: 14. CDR3 length: 20 amino acids. The germline V gene has CDR1 SGHTA and CDR2 FQGNSA. The CDR3, as DNA: TGTGCCAGCAGCTTACGCCCCAAGGGACTAGCGGGGGGGCCTCTTGAGACCCAGTACTTC. It codes for CASSLRPKGLAGGPLETQYF.

The rearrangement links TRBV20-1 to TRBJ2-1; 10 bases are a match to TRBD2. CDR3 length equals 15 residues. The germline V gene encodes CDR1 DFQATT and CDR2 SNEGSKA (reference sequence). J lost 2 bases, V lost 2 bases, and 3 bases had no gene match. The CDR3 loop is CSARLAGATYNEQFF. CDR3 bases: TGCAGTGCTAGACTAGCGGGGGCTACCTACAATGAGCAGTTCTTC.